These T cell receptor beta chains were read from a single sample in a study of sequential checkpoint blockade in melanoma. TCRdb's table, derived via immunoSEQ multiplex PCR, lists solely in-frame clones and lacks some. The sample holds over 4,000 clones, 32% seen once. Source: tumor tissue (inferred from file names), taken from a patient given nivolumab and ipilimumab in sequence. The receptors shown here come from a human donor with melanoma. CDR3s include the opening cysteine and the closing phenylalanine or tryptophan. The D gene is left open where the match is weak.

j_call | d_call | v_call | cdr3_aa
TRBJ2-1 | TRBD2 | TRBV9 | CASSEGRASGFNEQFF
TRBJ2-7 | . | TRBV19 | CASSIGPGQGAQQYF
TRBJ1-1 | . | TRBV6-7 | CASSFGGNVIRNTEAFF
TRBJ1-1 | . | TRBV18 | CASSPLPALERTEAFF
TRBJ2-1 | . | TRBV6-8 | CASSENGNLNEQFF
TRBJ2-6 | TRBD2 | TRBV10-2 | CASSAPGGAGANVLTF
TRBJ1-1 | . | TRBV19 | CASSIGGWTEAFF
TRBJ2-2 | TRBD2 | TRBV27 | CASRTSGRELFF
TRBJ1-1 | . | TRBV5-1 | CASSLVQGLISDTEAFF
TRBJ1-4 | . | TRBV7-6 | CASSPGPSNEKLFF
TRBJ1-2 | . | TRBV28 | CATTGIPYGYTF
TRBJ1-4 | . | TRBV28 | CASSLGTVGNEKLFF
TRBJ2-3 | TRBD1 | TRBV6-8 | CASSPRDRGRPDTQYF
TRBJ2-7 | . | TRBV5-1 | CASYRDTNTRQQYF
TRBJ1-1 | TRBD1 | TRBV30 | CAWKTGDTEAFF
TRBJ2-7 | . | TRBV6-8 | CASSYSDNYEQYF
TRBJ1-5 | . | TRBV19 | CASSHGGDGNQPQHF
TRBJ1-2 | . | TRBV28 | CASSSRTVYSGYTF
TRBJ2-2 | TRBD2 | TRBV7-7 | CASSLSGGVPGELFF
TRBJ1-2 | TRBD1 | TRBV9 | CASSPGQSVPDLHYGYTF
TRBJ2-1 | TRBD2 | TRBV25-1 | CASSPGLAGPYNEQFF
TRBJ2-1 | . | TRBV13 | CASKQELSSYNEQFF
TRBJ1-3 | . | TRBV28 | CASRRGSSGNTIYF
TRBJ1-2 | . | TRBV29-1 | CSVEGTSPNYGYTF
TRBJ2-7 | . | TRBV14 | CASSQGQGPYEQYF
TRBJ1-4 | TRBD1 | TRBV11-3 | CASRGDRGLMNEKLFF
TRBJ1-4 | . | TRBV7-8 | CASTPGPTSPGLF